Presented here are 14 T cell receptor beta chains from one specimen sequenced in a study of spatial heterogeneity in lung cancer. Time point meaning: sample taken at primary tumor resection. Study-level findings and limits: The number of expanded tumor alpha and beta chains correlated with mutation number.

These receptors have no known antigen. One entry per CDR3 protein, called by TCRdb with MiXCR from the 5' RACE reads. This table holds some 10,000 distinct CDR3 sequences, less than 6% found once. The material was lung tumor tissue, obtained at surgery. All receptors come from a female donor with early-stage non-small cell lung cancer.

This clonotype has a count of ten or more. V and J are TRBV4-2 and TRBJ2-2; D is ambiguous. The length of the CDR3 is 15 residues. V lost 4 bases, J lost 5 bases, and 14 bases lay in between. Germline CDR1 is LGHNA and CDR2 is YNFKEQ. The CDR3 sequence is CASSRDVIGTGELFF. The CDR3 nucleotides are TGTGCCAGCAGCCGAGACGTCATAGGGACCGGGGAGCTGTTTTTT.

This clonotype was found many times. The chain uses TRBV15 and TRBJ1-1, with unresolved D. Germline V gives CDR1 LNHNV, CDR2 YYDKDF (reference sequence). This CDR3 comprises 15 residues. Trimming left V 0 bases short and J 6 bases short, with 14 bases between. CDR3 DNA sequence: TGTGCCACCAGCAGAGATCTGTTGGGGTCTCCTGAAGCTTTCTTT. It encodes CATSRDLLGSPEAFF.

This clonotype showed up many times. This chain joins TRBV27 and TRBJ1-1; 7 nucleotides match TRBD1. Germline trimming cut 5 bases from V and 2 bases from J; bases unmatched to any gene: 8. This CDR3 has 15 amino acids. Germline V CDR1 and CDR2: MNHEY, SMNVEV (reference sequence). DNA for the CDR3: TGTGCCAGCAGTCCCACGACAGGGATAAACACTGAAGCTTTCTTT. Protein sequence: CASSPTTGINTEAFF.

This clonotype was counted only a few times. This chain connects TRBV2 to TRBJ2-4; either TRBD1 or TRBD2 may fit D (7 bases each). The germline gives CDR1 SNHLY, CDR2 FYNNEI. Trimming removed 8 bases at V and 7 bases at J, with 12 bases between. There are 12 residues in the CDR3. CDR3 nucleotides: TGTGCCAGCGCGGGGGACAGTAACATTCAGTACTTC. Translated, it gives CASAGDSNIQYF.

Concerning this clonotype: This could be a read error, since a much larger clone is one nucleotide away. The rearrangement uses TRBV20-1 and TRBJ1-2; D ambiguous. Germline assignment: CDR1 DFQATT and CDR2 SNEGSKA (reference sequence). The CDR3 contains 11 residues. The DNA for the CDR3 is TGCAGTGCCGATCAGAAGTATGGCTACAACTTC. Its translation is CSADQKYGYNF.

This clonotype was seen at least ten times. In nucleotides, the CDR3 is TGTGCCAGCAGTTTGGGGGGTACCTCCTACGAGCAGTACTTC. Translating it yields CASSLGGTSYEQYF. The chain recombines TRBV27 with TRBJ2-7; tentatively, D is TRBD2 (6 bases). The CDR3 has 14 residues. The ends were cut back, 3 bases at V and 0 bases at J, with 9 bases in the middle. Germline V gene sequence: CDR1 MNHEY, CDR2 SMNVEV (reference sequence).

This clonotype was found many times. J is TRBJ2-2 and V is TRBV20-1; 9 positions agree with TRBD2. Germline V gene data show CDR1 as DFQATT and CDR2 as SNEGSKA (reference sequence). The CDR3 totals 16 residues. J lost 1 base, V lost 2 bases, and 5 bases had no gene match. The CDR3 spells CSARRTSVKNTGELFF. As DNA, the CDR3 is TGCAGTGCTAGAAGGACTAGCGTCAAGAACACCGGGGAGCTGTTTTTT.

This clonotype was counted ten times or more. The V gene is TRBV6-5, the J gene TRBJ2-6; D is perhaps TRBD2 (5 bases). This CDR3 has 17 amino acids. The V and J ends lost 2 bases and 0 bases respectively, with 11 bases between them. CDR1 is MNHEY and CDR2 is SVGAGI in the germline V gene. CDR3 sequence reads: CASSYGGSLSGANVLTF. CDR3 DNA sequence: TGTGCCAGCAGTTACGGAGGCAGCCTCTCTGGGGCCAACGTCCTGACTTTC.

This clonotype was seen repeatedly, ten times or more. The junction departs from the called germline gene at one end, perhaps through a read error. The chain links TRBV10-3 to TRBJ1-2, with a weak D call TRBD1 (5 bases). CDR3 length equals 14 residues. Germline CDR1 reads ENHRY; CDR2 reads SYGVKD. CDR3 in amino acids: CAISDRGPNYGYNF. The CDR3 region has the DNA TGTGCCATCAGTGATAGGGGACCGAACTATGGCTACAACTTC.

This clonotype has ten or more counts. The chain is built from TRBV5-8 and TRBJ2-6; D possibly matches TRBD1 or TRBD2 (5 bases each). Germline assignment: CDR1 SGHTS and CDR2 YDEGEE. This CDR3 has 17 amino acids. V was cut by 5 bases and J by 2 bases, with 17 bases left in between. CDR3 region: CASRGRGTPTGANVLTF. Written as DNA, the CDR3 is TGTGCCAGCAGGGGACGGGGAACTCCAACTGGGGCCAACGTCCTGACTTTC.

This clonotype is medium-sized (0.01 to 0.1%) by share. V and J are TRBV7-3 and TRBJ2-2, with 7 bases identical to TRBD2. The trim removed 2 bases at V and 6 bases at J, leaving 9 bases unmatched. The CDR3 runs to 16 residues. From germline, CDR1 is SGHTA and CDR2 FQGTGA. The CDR3 DNA follows: TGTGCCAGCAGCTTATTTGGTGGGAGGGCCGCCGGGGAGCTGTTTTTT. Translation: CASSLFGGRAAGELFF. Combining the CDR3 with reference TRBV7-3 and TRBJ2-2 gives the whole variable domain GAGVSQTPSNKVTEKGKYVELRCDPISGHTALYWYRQSLGQGPEFLIYFQGTGAADDSGLPNDRFFAVRPEGSVSTLKIQRTERGDSAVYLCASSLFGGRAAGELFFGEGSRLTVL.

There are many counts of this clonotype. The chain couples TRBV19 to TRBJ2-2; the match to TRBD2 covers 11 bases. The CDR3 extends over 17 amino acids. V shed 1 base and J 1 base; nucleotides not matched to a gene: 2. Germline V CDR1 and CDR2: LNHDA, SQIVND (reference sequence). This CDR3 is CASSIGLAGWNTGELFF. CDR3 bases: TGTGCCAGTAGTATAGGACTAGCGGGGTGGAACACCGGGGAGCTGTTTTTT.

This clonotype was observed at least ten times. The chain joins TRBV11-2 to TRBJ2-5; 8 nucleotides line up with TRBD2. Germline V gene lookup returns CDR1 SGHAT and CDR2 FQNNGV. The junction had 6 bases not matched to a gene; V was cut back by 8 bases and J by 4 bases. This CDR3 contains 13 residues. The CDR3 region has the DNA TGTGCCAGCGCTTACGCGGGGGGAGAGACCCAGTACTTC. It codes for CASAYAGGETQYF.

This clonotype was counted at least ten times. The gene calls are TRBV25-1 and TRBJ2-3; tentatively, D is TRBD2 (5 bases). V lost 3 bases and J lost 6, with 16 bases in between. CDR3 length: 15 amino acids. Looked up from germline, CDR1 is MGHDK and CDR2 is SYGVNS. CDR3 DNA sequence: TGTGCCAGCAGTGACCGGGCAGGAGGCCCCGATACGCAGTATTTT. The encoded protein is CASSDRAGGPDTQYF.